The 18 T cell receptor beta chains reported below all come from one sample, sequenced in a study of blood T cell repertoires in COVID-19. Profiling relied on immunoSEQ multiplex PCR, and the TCRdb table lists in-frame clones only, not all of them. The sample lists fewer than 250,000 clones, 89% occurring once. Sequenced material: peripheral blood. The receptor set was obtained from a man aged 60-69 years who had recovered from COVID-19.

This chain connects TRBV3-1 (or the pseudogene TRBV3-2) to TRBJ1-3; D uncertain. This CDR3 comprises 17 residues. Trimming removed 1 base at V and 4 bases at J, with 17 bases between. Germline V gene sequence: CDR1 LGHDT, CDR2 YNNKEL (reference sequence). The chain's CDR3 is CASSQARTLGGGNTIYF. In DNA, the CDR3 is TGTGCCAGCAGCCAAGCCCGGACTCTCGGAGGGGGAAACACCATATATTTT.

The chain is built from TRBV11-2 and TRBJ2-7; 10 bases map to TRBD2. V was clipped by 0 bases and J by 6 bases; unmatched bases: 8. The germline V gene encodes CDR1 SGHAT and CDR2 FQNNGV. The CDR3 spans 16 residues. The CDR3 protein is CASSLDLSSGSREQYF. CDR3 DNA: TGTGCCAGCAGCTTAGATTTGTCTAGCGGGAGTCGCGAGCAGTACTTC.

The gene calls are TRBV10-3 and TRBJ2-2, with D perhaps matching TRBD1 (6 bases). This CDR3 has 14 residues. The V gene lost 8 bases and the J gene lost 6 bases, with 16 bases spanning the gap. In germline, CDR1 is ENHRY, CDR2 SYGVKD. CDR3 protein: CAIASGDASGELFF. The DNA for the CDR3 is TGTGCCATCGCTTCAGGGGATGCGTCCGGGGAGCTGTTTTTT.

The genes are TRBV4-1 and TRBJ2-7; tentative D call: TRBD2 (5 bases). V lost 8 bases and J lost 6, with 20 bases in between. The CDR3 runs 14 residues. CDR1 and CDR2 from the germline V gene are MGHRA and YSYEKL. The CDR3 region has the DNA TGCGCCAGCTCTCCTCGGCTACCGGCGGGCGAGCAGTACTTC. It yields the protein CASSPRLPAGEQYF.

The rearrangement links TRBV7-9 to TRBJ1-2, with no clear D. The V gene's germline CDR1 is SEHNR and CDR2 FQNEAQ (reference sequence). Trimming pared 2 bases from V and 8 bases from J, leaving 15 bases between. This CDR3 is built from 14 residues. The CDR3 sequence is CASSLMNGGVGYTF. The CDR3 DNA sequence: TGTGCCAGCAGCTTAATGAATGGAGGAGTAGGCTACACCTTC.

J is TRBJ1-5 and V is TRBV5-3; D perhaps matches TRBD1 (5 bases). TRBV5-3 is labeled an ORF, and its function is uncertain. V gave up 1 base and J gave up 3 bases, with 8 bases separating them. This CDR3 region has 14 residues. CDR3 coding DNA: TGTGCCAGAAGCTTGTGCAGGGCCAATCAGCCCCAGCATTTT. It translates to CARSLCRANQPQHF.

The chain uses TRBV5-5 and TRBJ1-3, with no clear D. The germline V and J ends were trimmed by 0 bases and 4 bases, with 14 bases remaining between them. Germline CDR1 is SGHKS and CDR2 is YYEKEE (reference sequence). This CDR3 spans 16 amino acids. The CDR3 region is CASSLGRATVGNTIYF. The CDR3 DNA sequence: TGTGCCAGCAGCTTGGGGAGGGCGACGGTCGGAAACACCATATATTTT.

The chain carries TRBV28 and TRBJ2-5, with a tentative D call TRBD2 (7 bases). Trimming left V 10 bases short and J 5 bases short, with 20 bases between. The CDR3 loop spans 14 amino acids. CDR1 is MDHEN, CDR2 SYDVKM, per germline. The DNA of the CDR3 is TGTGCCACCTTCGGAGGGGGGGGAAGGGAGACCCAGTACTTC. Protein product: CATFGGGGRETQYF.

The chain has TRBV27 and TRBJ2-7, with D tentatively TRBD2 (5 bases). Germline lookup yields CDR1 MNHEY and CDR2 SMNVEV (reference sequence). This CDR3 spans 14 amino acids. V was shortened by 5 bases and J by 7 bases, with 18 bases between the two germline ends. The CDR3 nucleotides read TGTGCCAGCAGTCCCCGACAAGGCACGGGGGAGCAGTACTTC. It specifies CASSPRQGTGEQYF.

The CDR3 nucleotides read TGTGCCACCAGCTGGACTAGCGGGAGGACAGATACGCAGTATTTT. It translates to CATSWTSGRTDTQYF. The gene calls are TRBV15 and TRBJ2-3; the match to TRBD2 covers 14 bases. The germline V gene has CDR1 LNHNV and CDR2 YYDKDF (reference sequence). The CDR3 consists of 15 residues. Losses at the gene ends were 5 bases for V and 3 bases for J; bases not matched to a gene: 1. The whole variable domain, remainder taken from reference TRBV15 and TRBJ2-3, is DAMVIQNPRYQVTQFGKPVTLSCSQTLNHNVMYWYQQKSSQAPKLLFHYYDKDFNNEADTPDNFQSRRPNTSFCFLDIRSPGLGDTAMYLCATSWTSGRTDTQYFGPGTRLTVL.

CDR3 in amino acids: CASSMVGAWRNQPQHF. The CDR3 nucleotides are TGTGCCAGTAGTATGGTAGGGGCATGGCGCAATCAGCCCCAGCATTTT. The chain is built from TRBV19 and TRBJ1-5; maybe TRBD1 (5 bases). The V end lost 3 bases, the J end lost 2 bases, and 14 bases lay between the germline ends. CDR3 length equals 16 residues. The germline gives CDR1 LNHDA, CDR2 SQIVND (reference sequence).

The chain links TRBV5-1 to TRBJ1-1; 7 bases are a match to TRBD1. V trimming: 4 bases; J trimming: 4 bases; junction bases outside the gene matches: 7. Per the germline V gene, CDR1 is SGHRS and CDR2 is YFSETQ. The CDR3 contains 14 residues. The CDR3 sequence: CASSPGGESTEAFF. Written as DNA, the CDR3 is TGCGCCAGCAGCCCAGGGGGAGAAAGCACTGAAGCTTTCTTT.

The chain couples TRBV21-1 to TRBJ2-3; the table calls TRBD2, which could not be checked here. TRBV21-1 is listed as a pseudogene. This CDR3 is built from 18 residues. CDR3 coding DNA: TGTGCCAGCAGCAAAGGGGGGGTAGCGGGTATAGGGGCAGATACGCAGTATTTT. The encoded protein is CASSKGGVAGIGADTQYF.

This clone was picked up a small number of times. The chain employs TRBV2 and TRBJ1-2; TRBD1 matches at 9 bases. CDR1 SNHLY and CDR2 FYNNEI come from the germline V gene. This CDR3 comprises 12 residues. The junction had 3 bases not matched to a gene; V was cut back by 5 bases and J by 8 bases. CDR3 protein: CASSQQGAGYTF. CDR3 coding DNA: TGTGCCAGCAGTCAACAGGGGGCAGGCTACACCTTC.

This chain joins TRBV18 and TRBJ1-2, with 7 nucleotides matching TRBD1. V shed 7 bases and J 2 bases; nucleotides not matched to a gene: 4. This CDR3 is 13 amino acids long. Germline V gives CDR1 KGHSH, CDR2 LQKENI. CDR3 sequence: CASLEDRNYGYTF. CDR3 DNA sequence: TGTGCCAGCTTGGAGGACAGGAACTATGGCTACACCTTC.

This sequence joins TRBV10-3 and TRBJ2-5; TRBD2 aligns across 8 bases. V dropped 8 bases and J dropped 5; count of bases not matched to a gene: 13. Per germline, CDR1 ENHRY and CDR2 SYGVKD. This CDR3 is built from 15 residues. CDR3 sequence: CAIGGGSGSRETQYF. In DNA form, the CDR3 reads TGTGCCATCGGTGGGGGGAGCGGGAGTCGGGAGACCCAGTACTTC.

The chain carries TRBV10-3 and TRBJ2-7; 8 bases agree with TRBD1. CDR3 length: 15 residues. CDR1 is ENHRY, CDR2 SYGVKD, per germline. J gave up 2 bases and V 3 bases, and 6 bases lay outside the gene matches. CDR3 region: CAISDDRGRTYEQYF. The CDR3 region has the DNA TGTGCCATCAGTGATGACAGGGGCCGCACCTACGAGCAGTACTTC.

CDR3 in DNA: TGTGCCAGCGCGGACTCGTACAGGGGCACAGATACGCAGTATTTT. Protein product: CASADSYRGTDTQYF. The rearrangement links TRBV19 to TRBJ2-3; weak D call: TRBD1 (6 bases). CDR3 length equals 15 residues. Germline CDR1 and CDR2: LNHDA and SQIVND (reference sequence). Trimming removed 9 bases at V and 1 base at J, with 17 bases between.